The entry below gives a single TCR beta chain sequence along with its context. Its antigen has not been determined. No base quality information exists; no much larger clone differs at one position. The record originates from a study of shared clonotypes between healthy human individuals (dated by TCRdb to the early 2020s). Regarding the research as a whole: A couple of women and a few men aged 18 to 49 years were included in the cohort. Per donor, three plates each were used for CD4 naive and CD4 memory, two for CD8 naive, and one for CD8 memory. Blood TCR repertoires of 5 or 6 healthy adults were deeply sequenced to estimate repertoire size and the extent of clonotype sharing between individuals. Libraries were prepared and TCR repertoires were sequenced by different laboratories using diverse techniques, in order to increase sequencing depth and limit assay-specific biases. Between about 0.8 and 9.5 billion PBMCs per donor were obtained by leukapheresis. Broad study findings and their caveats: Sampling was limited to blood, and TCR repertoires in tissue likely differ from TCR repertoires in blood. Across several donors, approximately 5% of naive CD4, roughly 3.3% of naive CD8, approximately 2.5% of memory CD4, and around 0.4% of memory CD8 clonotypes were shared. Pairwise subsampling led to the expectation that sequencing depth would affect the degree of clonotype sharing among donors. Rarefaction of sorted-subset datasets indicated incomplete sequencing despite the large sequencing depth. Estimated clonotype richness was generally larger for naive than for memory subsets. Because the study included only a small number of donors, the genetic and exposure-history diversity represented was limited. Clonotypes shared by all four sorted-subset donors showed higher generation probabilities than non-shared clonotypes.

Using the deep immunoSEQ assay, TCR CDR3 regions were amplified from genomic DNA by multiplex PCR. Extracted genomic DNA from each cell subset was distributed evenly across all wells of several immunoSEQ 96-well plates, and each plate was treated as a replicate. For sorted subsets, each replicate PCR was loaded with around 200 ng genomic DNA, equivalent to approximately 27,000 T cell genomes. Purified libraries were measured with a Qubit 3.0 fluorometer, size-checked on a Bioanalyzer 2100, and measured again with the KAPA Library Quantification kit. Every immunoSEQ 96-well plate was sequenced on a separate single-read 150-cycle Illumina NextSeq 550 flow cell. As for how the authors treated the data: Because only junctional sequences without quality scores were contained in the immunoSEQ output, filtering matching that applied to full-length reads could not be performed. To assign V/J genes and CDR3, sequences were annotated using PyIR, a Python wrapper for IgBLAST v1.9, with IMGT germline references. Any read was removed if the V/J assignment was weak (E-value above 1e-6), the CDR3 was missing, or the read contained stop codons, out-of-frame junctions, or ambiguous translated residues. A V3J clonotype was defined by an identical inferred V gene, J gene, and CDR3 amino acid sequence. To compute the percentage overlap between repertoires, the number of shared unique clonotypes was divided by the size of the smaller repertoire. Three approaches were used to assess repertoire richness: RTK rarefaction, the Chao1 estimator, and Recon v2.1 estimates of unobserved clonotypes. Generation probabilities were computed with OLGA for all TCRbeta clonotypes obtained by the gDNA method from several donors. Entries here come from immuneACCESS through TCRdb and include only in-frame sequences with V and J called. Some clones fail to appear in such tables; in the studies checked, an unresolved V gene covers under half of the shortfall, and the cause of the remainder is unknown. V and J calls plus clone size are reproduced from that table; the DNA served to infer D and trimming. Present in this sample are about 600,000 clones, more than 95% of which were seen just once. Around 0.057% of the sample is held by the ten biggest clonotypes.

The donors were healthy, HIV-negative adults with no recently reported acute infections or vaccinations. Only Caucasian adults living in Nashville, Tennessee, USA were represented among the donors. CD4+ T cells were enriched by magnetic negative selection, after which naive cells were positively selected on CD45RA and the negative fraction was taken as the memory subset. Blood was obtained by leukapheresis, after which PBMCs were separated by Ficoll-Histopaque density gradient centrifugation and cryopreserved in liquid nitrogen vapor phase. Purity and quantity of every magnetically sorted T cell population were checked by analytical flow cytometry. Each sorted fraction had its genomic DNA isolated and then quantified by UV absorbance on a Nanodrop 2000c. The germline V gene specifies SGHRS as CDR1 and YFSETQ as CDR2. V trim: 4 bases; J trim: 6 bases; unmatched bases: 5. The CDR3 holds 13 amino acids from the cysteine to the phenylalanine. Just the 39-base CDR3 DNA is kept, in frame starting at base 1.

The specimen was naive CD4+ T cells sorted from blood. The meaning of the sample's cell subset or site label: CD45RA+ positively selected. The receptor was isolated from a woman aged 25 to 39 in good health. The rearrangement combines TRBV5-1 with TRBJ2-7; the junction holds 9 bases that match TRBD1. The sequence in DNA is TGCGCCAGCAGCGCGGACAGGGGCCCCGAGCAGTACTTC. It specifies CASSADRGPEQYF.